This entry lists 28 T cell receptor beta chains sequenced from one sample in a study of neurological immune-mediated disorders. Time point here: longitudinal time-point 3. Via MiXCR, TCRdb re-called the 5' RACE reads, giving one row per CDR3 protein. The profile shows fewer than 110,000 distinct CDR3 sequences, 10% to 13% of them singletons. The sample was PBMCs. The source of these receptors is a female donor with HTLV-1-associated myelopathy (HAM/TSP).

The chain links TRBV6-2 or TRBV6-3 to TRBJ1-1; D uncertain. This CDR3 spans 15 amino acids. V was clipped by 0 bases and J by 1 base, with 9 bases between them. Germline lookup yields CDR1 MNHEY and CDR2 SVGEGT. The chain's CDR3 is CASSYSRPSNTEAFF. The DNA for the CDR3 is TGTGCCAGCAGTTACTCGCGGCCCTCGAACACTGAAGCTTTCTTT.

This clonotype was detected many times. The chain couples TRBV5-1 to TRBJ2-3, with D perhaps TRBD1 (6 bases). CDR1 and CDR2 from the germline V gene are SGHRS and YFSETQ. The CDR3 runs to 14 residues. Trimming removed 1 base from V and 5 bases from J, with 11 bases in between. The CDR3 sequence: CASSLQGTGDTQYF. The DNA for the CDR3 is TGCGCCAGCAGCTTGCAGGGGACGGGAGATACGCAGTATTTT.

At least ten counts were recorded for this clonotype. This chain joins TRBV2 and TRBJ2-7; possibly TRBD1 for D (7 bases). Per germline, CDR1 SNHLY and CDR2 FYNNEI. The CDR3 has 14 residues. The ends were cut back, 3 bases at V and 6 bases at J, with 15 bases in the middle. The CDR3 protein is CASSDQGGGSEQYF. The CDR3 bases are TGTGCCAGCAGTGATCAGGGGGGCGGCTCCGAGCAGTACTTC.

The chain carries TRBV7-2 and TRBJ2-3; D gene ambiguous. Looked up from germline, CDR1 is SGHTA and CDR2 is FQGNSA. CDR3 size: 12 residues. The V and J ends lost 2 bases and 4 bases respectively, with 4 bases between them. The CDR3 loop reads CASSLRSDTQYF. The CDR3 nucleotides are TGTGCCAGCAGCTTAAGGTCAGATACGCAGTATTTT.

J is TRBJ2-7 and V is TRBV5-1; 12 bases are a match to TRBD1. Germline assignment: CDR1 SGHRS and CDR2 YFSETQ. The CDR3 length is 14 residues. V lost 4 bases, J lost 5 bases, and 4 bases stayed unmatched. This CDR3 is CASSTGTGGDEQYF. Here the CDR3 DNA reads TGCGCCAGCAGCACCGGGACAGGGGGCGACGAGCAGTACTTC.

This clonotype appeared a few times. The chain links TRBV7-9 to TRBJ2-5; 8 bases fit TRBD1. The ends lost 5 bases at V and 3 bases at J; junction bases unmatched: 8. The CDR3 consists of 15 residues. From germline, CDR1 is SEHNR and CDR2 FQNEAQ (reference sequence). The CDR3 sequence is CASSLAGQGKETQYF. The CDR3 DNA follows: TGTGCCAGCAGCCTCGCTGGACAGGGCAAAGAGACCCAGTACTTC.

This clonotype was seen at least ten times. The chain combines TRBV5-1 with TRBJ2-2; either TRBD1 or TRBD2 may fit D (5 bases each). Germline CDR1 SGHRS, CDR2 YFSETQ. Trimming took 1 base from V and 4 from J, leaving 11 bases between them. The CDR3 runs 15 residues. CDR3 nucleotides: TGCGCCAGCAGCTTGATGAGGGACGGCACCGGGGAGCTGTTTTTT. Translating it yields CASSLMRDGTGELFF. Full variable domain (remainder filled in from reference TRBV5-1 and TRBJ2-2): KAGVTQTPRYLIKTRGQQVTLSCSPISGHRSVSWYQQTPGQGLQFLFEYFSETQRNKGNFPGRFSGRQFSNSRSEMNVSTLELGDSALYLCASSLMRDGTGELFFGEGSRLTVL.

This clonotype was detected many times. J is TRBJ2-1 and V is TRBV29-1, with D perhaps TRBD1 (7 bases). From germline, CDR1 is SQVTM and CDR2 ANQGSEA. This CDR3 is 15 amino acids long. With 0 bases removed from V and 14 bases from J, the gap between germline ends came to 23 bases. CDR3 DNA sequence: TGCAGCGTTGAAGATAACAGGGGACCCCGGGGGATTAAGTTCTTC. Its translation: CSVEDNRGPRGIKFF.

In this sample, this clonotype turned up many times. This chain uses TRBV7-9 with TRBJ1-6; possibly TRBD1 for D (5 bases). The CDR3 runs 15 residues. The germline V gene has CDR1 SEHNR and CDR2 FQNEAQ (reference sequence). Trimming left V 2 bases short and J 5 bases short, with 10 bases between. The CDR3 sequence: CASSLFGGNNSPLHF. The CDR3, as DNA: TGTGCCAGCAGCTTATTTGGGGGAAATAATTCACCCCTCCACTTT.

By frequency in the sample, this clonotype is medium-sized. The chain couples TRBV5-1 to TRBJ2-1, with a weak D call TRBD2 (6 bases). V was shortened by 3 bases and J by 0 bases, with 13 bases between the two germline ends. The CDR3 loop spans 16 amino acids. CDR1 is SGHRS, CDR2 YFSETQ, per germline. CDR3 coding DNA: TGCGCCAGCAGCTATATAGCGGCTAACTCCTACAATGAGCAGTTCTTC. Its translation is CASSYIAANSYNEQFF.

This clonotype came up many times. The V gene is TRBV5-1, the J gene TRBJ2-7; D may be TRBD1 or TRBD2 (5 bases each). The length of the CDR3 is 14 residues. In germline, CDR1 is SGHRS, CDR2 YFSETQ. V lost 8 bases and J lost 2, with 17 bases in between. DNA for the CDR3: TGCGCCAGAGCGAGGGGTATAGGCACCTACGAGCAGTACTTC. Amino acid sequence: CARARGIGTYEQYF.

J is TRBJ1-1 and V is TRBV19, with 9 bases lining up with TRBD1. CDR1 and CDR2 (germline): LNHDA, SQIVND (reference sequence). CDR3 length: 15 residues. The V segment lost 3 bases and the J segment 3 bases; nucleotides outside the gene matches: 5. The CDR3 loop reads CASSIGQGLDTEAFF. The DNA of the CDR3 is TGTGCCAGTAGTATCGGACAGGGGCTGGACACTGAAGCTTTCTTT.

The genes are TRBV11-2 and TRBJ1-5; D is possibly TRBD1 (6 bases). This CDR3 spans 15 amino acids. Deletions cut 4 bases from V and 1 base from J, with 11 bases between. Germline CDR1 reads SGHAT; CDR2 reads FQNNGV. The CDR3 DNA is TGTGCCAGCAGCTACCAGGGGTTGAGCAATCAGCCCCAGCATTTT. Translation gives CASSYQGLSNQPQHF.

This clonotype was detected a few times. The rearrangement uses TRBV6-6 and TRBJ2-5; 8 bases agree with TRBD2. In germline, CDR1 is MNHNY, CDR2 SVGAGI (reference sequence). CDR3 size: 14 residues. V gave up 5 bases and J gave up 3 bases; unmatched junction bases: 5. The CDR3 DNA sequence: TGTGCCAGCAGTGCTACGACTAGCGAAGAGACCCAGTACTTC. The encoded protein is CASSATTSEETQYF.

This clonotype was observed many times. The V gene is TRBV7-2, the J gene TRBJ2-7; no definite D call. Trimming took off 1 base at V and 3 bases at J, with 10 bases between the two ends. CDR1 is SGHTA and CDR2 is FQGNSA in the germline V gene. CDR3 length equals 14 residues. The CDR3 DNA reads TGTGCCAGCAGCTTAGGACCTGGGCTCTACGAGCAGTACTTC. Translation gives CASSLGPGLYEQYF.

In its sample, this clonotype was seen many times. This chain uses TRBV5-1 with TRBJ2-7, with D unclear. V gave up 7 bases and J gave up 4 bases, with 12 bases separating them. This CDR3 has 12 residues. Germline V gene sequence: CDR1 SGHRS, CDR2 YFSETQ. CDR3 amino acids: CASHQDSYEQYF. The CDR3 DNA reads as TGCGCCAGCCACCAAGACTCTTACGAGCAGTACTTC.

As to this clonotype: The junction does not match germline at one end; this may be a read error. The chain links TRBV20-1 to TRBJ2-5; 9 nucleotides match TRBD2. The CDR3 is 16 amino acids. The germline V gene encodes CDR1 DFQATT and CDR2 SNEGSKA (reference sequence). CDR3 sequence (DNA): TGCAGTGCTAGGGGGCTGCGGGGGGGCTCAGGGGAGACCCAGCACTTC. Encoded protein: CSARGLRGGSGETQHF.

As regards this clonotype: Compared with germline, one end of the junction differs, possibly owing to a read error. The J gene is TRBJ1-1, the V gene TRBV18; weak D call: TRBD1 (5 bases). The CDR3 runs 15 residues. Germline assignment: CDR1 KGHSH and CDR2 LQKENI. The CDR3 reads CASSGAATRNTESFF. For the CDR3, the DNA is TGTGCCAGCTCAGGGGCAGCTACACGGAACACTGAATCTTTCTTT.

This clonotype occurred many times. The chain carries TRBV27 and TRBJ2-2, with 8 bases fitting TRBD2. There are 15 residues in the CDR3. Germline-derived CDR1 and CDR2 are MNHEY and SMNVEV (reference sequence). Trimming cost V 6 bases and J 2 bases; bases outside gene matches: 5. The CDR3 sequence is CASRSGGLNTGELFF. CDR3 bases: TGTGCCAGCAGGTCGGGGGGGCTCAACACCGGGGAGCTGTTTTTT.

Ten or more counts support this clonotype. The chain uses TRBV27 and TRBJ2-7; TRBD2 aligns across 8 bases. Germline trimming cut 7 bases from V and 1 base from J; bases unmatched to any gene: 3. The V gene's germline CDR1 is MNHEY and CDR2 SMNVEV (reference sequence). The CDR3 is 13 amino acids. The CDR3 is CASTRGGSYEQYF. The CDR3 DNA reads TGTGCCAGCACTCGGGGGGGGTCCTACGAGCAGTACTTC.

Ten or more counts support this clonotype. The CDR3 DNA is TGCAGTGCTAGAGAGACAACAGGGAGGAATGAGCAGTTCTTC. Translated, it gives CSARETTGRNEQFF. This sequence joins TRBV20-1 and TRBJ2-1; perhaps D is TRBD1 or TRBD2 (6 bases each). The germline gives CDR1 DFQATT, CDR2 SNEGSKA (reference sequence). This CDR3 spans 14 amino acids. V was cut by 0 bases and J by 7 bases, with 13 bases left in between.

The V call is TRBV20-1, the J call TRBJ2-7; 10 bases fit TRBD1. The CDR3 extends over 13 amino acids. V dropped 7 bases and J dropped 4; count of bases not matched to a gene: 7. CDR1 is DFQATT and CDR2 is SNEGSKA in the germline V gene (reference sequence). CDR3 amino acids: CSVPGQGKYEQYF. The DNA for the CDR3 is TGCAGTGTTCCGGGACAGGGGAAGTACGAGCAGTACTTC.

This clonotype was counted a few times. Here the CDR3 reads CASSHQTPGNYEQYF. Written as DNA, the CDR3 is TGCGCCAGCAGCCACCAGACGCCCGGCAACTACGAGCAGTACTTC. The chain recombines TRBV4-1 with TRBJ2-7; no clear D gene. CDR1 and CDR2 from the germline V gene are MGHRA and YSYEKL. V dropped 3 bases and J dropped 3 bases, with 15 bases sitting between them. The CDR3 has 15 residues.

The chain combines TRBV5-5 with TRBJ1-5; possible D gene TRBD1, 6 bases. V gave up 0 bases and J gave up 2 bases, with 18 bases separating them. The CDR3 length is 18 residues. In germline, CDR1 is SGHKS, CDR2 YYEKEE (reference sequence). This CDR3 reads CASSLVGGDGVGNQPQHF. The CDR3 nucleotides are TGTGCCAGCAGCTTGGTAGGGGGAGATGGCGTGGGCAATCAGCCCCAGCATTTT.

Of note for this clonotype: With a much larger clone just one base away, this may be a read error. This chain joins TRBV14 and TRBJ2-5; D possibly matches TRBD1 or TRBD2 (5 bases each). V was trimmed by 5 bases and J by 5 bases, leaving 18 bases between them. The CDR3 covers 15 residues. Germline CDR1 is SGHDN and CDR2 is FVKESK. CDR3 sequence (DNA): TGTGCCAGCAGCGCTCGACAGAGGGGAATGGAGACCCAGTACTTC. It codes for CASSARQRGMETQYF.

This clonotype was detected many times. V is TRBV5-1 and J is TRBJ2-7; 7 bases match TRBD1. The CDR3 extends over 15 amino acids. Germline V CDR1 and CDR2: SGHRS, YFSETQ. The V gene end was trimmed by 4 bases and the J gene end by 3 bases; junction bases not matched to a gene: 10. The CDR3 sequence is CASSRQGFPFYEQYF. The CDR3 bases are TGCGCCAGCAGCCGACAGGGATTCCCGTTCTACGAGCAGTACTTC.

The CDR3 reads CSVEQGGYEQYF. DNA of the CDR3: TGCAGCGTTGAACAGGGAGGTTACGAGCAGTACTTC. J is TRBJ2-7 and V is TRBV29-1, with D possibly TRBD2 on 6 matching bases. V lost 2 bases and J 4 bases, leaving 9 bases between the germline ends. Per germline, CDR1 SQVTM and CDR2 ANQGSEA. This CDR3 has 12 amino acids.

This clonotype was seen ten or more times. The chain has TRBV29-1 and TRBJ1-1; no firm D call. The CDR3 runs to 14 residues. V lost 0 bases to trimming and J lost 6 bases, with 14 bases between them. Per germline, CDR1 SQVTM and CDR2 ANQGSEA. The DNA of the CDR3 is TGCAGCGTTGAAGATCGTGGAAGGCCCTCTGAAGCTTTCTTT. Translating it yields CSVEDRGRPSEAFF. Using reference TRBV29-1 and TRBJ1-1 for the parts outside the CDR3, the full variable domain is SAVISQKPSRDICQRGTSLTIQCQVDSQVTMMFWYRQQPGQSLTLIATANQGSEATYESGFVIDKFPISRPNLTFSTLTVSNMSPEDSSIYLCSVEDRGRPSEAFFGQGTRLTVV.